The source of this TCR beta chain is a study of shared clonotypes between healthy human individuals. General study findings and limits: Donor scarcity curtailed the genetic and exposure-history diversity represented herein.

This clone was counted once. Its antigen is undetermined. With 1 base removed from V and 10 bases from J, the gap between germline ends came to 17 bases. Per the germline V gene, CDR1 is MNHEY and CDR2 is SVGAGI. The CDR3 runs 15 residues. The method was immunoSEQ multiplex PCR; TCRdb's version includes in-frame clones alone and lacks a portion of them. The sample includes roughly 700,000 clones, about 74% of them seen just once. This TCR came from a woman in her twenties or thirties in good health. The sample taken for sequencing was memory CD4+ T cells sorted from blood. The subset: CD45RA-negative fraction. The chain recombines TRBV6-5 with TRBJ2-1; D remains ambiguous. The CDR3 sequence is CASSYYPPVGREQFF. The CDR3 DNA reads TGTGCCAGCAGTTACTACCCGCCAGTGGGCAGGGAGCAGTTCTTC.